Each of the 9 T cell receptor beta chains below was sequenced from the same sample in a study of pediatric ulcerative colitis. Clones were read by immunoSEQ multiplex PCR, and TCRdb kept only the in-frame ones, dropping some. The sample has 32,000 or so clones, roughly four fifths seen once. The specimen was blood. All receptors derive from a boy aged 5-17 years with severe ulcerative colitis.

The V gene is TRBV7-3, the J gene TRBJ1-2; 8 nucleotides align to TRBD1. The length of the CDR3 is 13 residues. Trimming cost V 3 bases and J 4 bases; bases outside gene matches: 1. Per the germline V gene, CDR1 is SGHTA and CDR2 is FQGTGA. The CDR3 DNA is TGTGCCAGCAGCTTCGGGACAGGCTATGGCTACACCTTC. Translation: CASSFGTGYGYTF.

The chain has TRBV29-1 and TRBJ1-2; no reliable D call. CDR3 length equals 13 residues. CDR1 is SQVTM, CDR2 ANQGSEA, per germline. Trimming removed 3 bases from V and 7 bases from J, with 15 bases in between. The CDR3 loop is CSVDALWDSGYTF. The DNA for the CDR3 is TGCAGCGTTGACGCCTTATGGGATTCTGGCTACACCTTC.

V and J are TRBV14 and TRBJ1-1; D is unresolved. CDR3 size: 13 residues. Germline CDR1 and CDR2: SGHDN and FVKESK. Trimming removed 4 bases at V and 4 bases at J, with 10 bases between. In nucleotides, the CDR3 is TGTGCCAGCAGCCCCGGAATAGGCACTGAAGCTTTCTTT. Its protein is CASSPGIGTEAFF.

This sequence joins TRBV7-3 and TRBJ2-7; D is possibly TRBD2 (6 bases). V lost 2 bases and J 2 bases, leaving 10 bases between the germline ends. The CDR3 runs 14 residues. Germline CDR1 SGHTA, CDR2 FQGTGA. The DNA for the CDR3 is TGTGCCAGCAGCTTAGGGGGGACCCCCTACGAGCAGTACTTC. Translated: CASSLGGTPYEQYF. The whole variable domain, remainder taken from reference TRBV7-3 and TRBJ2-7, is GAGVSQTPSNKVTEKGKYVELRCDPISGHTALYWYRQSLGQGPEFLIYFQGTGAADDSGLPNDRFFAVRPEGSVSTLKIQRTERGDSAVYLCASSLGGTPYEQYFGPGTRLTVT.

The chain combines TRBV9 with TRBJ1-1; no clear D gene. CDR1 is SGDLS, CDR2 YYNGEE, per germline. Trimming removed 1 base at V and 1 base at J, with 5 bases between. The CDR3 covers 13 residues. CDR3 sequence: CASSVMRNTEAFF. The CDR3 nucleotides read TGTGCCAGCAGCGTAATGAGGAACACTGAAGCTTTCTTT.

The chain uses TRBV29-1 and TRBJ2-1; D remains ambiguous. The ends were cut back, 5 bases at V and 8 bases at J, with 10 bases in the middle. Germline-derived CDR1 and CDR2 are SQVTM and ANQGSEA. This CDR3 is built from 11 residues. The DNA of the CDR3 is TGCAGCGTTCCTCATAACGATGAGCAGTTCTTC. It specifies CSVPHNDEQFF.

The J gene is TRBJ1-2, the V gene TRBV18, with D possibly TRBD1 on 6 matching bases. V was shortened by 3 bases and J by 6 bases, with 11 bases between the two germline ends. This CDR3 is built from 13 residues. The germline CDR1 and CDR2 sequences are KGHSH and LQKENI. This chain's CDR3 is CASSPTGMHGYTF. The CDR3 coding sequence is TGTGCCAGCTCACCCACAGGGATGCATGGCTACACCTTC.

The chain is built from TRBV6-5 and TRBJ1-1; D possibly corresponds to TRBD1 (6 bases). Germline V lookup: CDR1 MNHEY, CDR2 SVGAGI. The length of the CDR3 is 15 residues. The V end lost 6 bases, the J end lost 7 bases, and 21 bases lay between the germline ends. The CDR3 DNA sequence: TGTGCCAGCAGATTTACGTTCCGGGGGCAAGGTGAAGCTTTCTTT. Protein sequence: CASRFTFRGQGEAFF.

This chain links TRBV5-4 with TRBJ2-2; D not resolved. V gave up 3 bases and J gave up 2 bases, with 11 bases separating them. Germline CDR1 and CDR2: SGHNT and YYREEE (reference sequence). This CDR3 has 15 amino acids. CDR3 nucleotide sequence: TGTGCCAGCAGCTCGCCTTACGTAAACACCGGGGAGCTGTTTTTT. Amino acid sequence: CASSSPYVNTGELFF.